This T cell receptor (beta chain) comes out of a study of cytotoxic CD8 clonotypes in ibrutinib-treated CLL. At the level of the study: Response samples came after a median about 12 months of treatment, range 6 to 36. The study, taken as a whole, reports: Investigators sampled sustained-remission and progressing patients at differing times. Baseline levels were approached again at progression, after clonality had risen at ibrutinib response.

With cryopreserved PBMCs as the source, 1.5 to 2.5 micrograms of genomic DNA went to TCR beta libraries. Repertoires were generated with immunoSEQ multiplex PCR, while TCRdb's copy carries only in-frame clones and drops some. The table includes under 300,000 clones, 60% to 75% detected once. The CDR3 totals 16 residues. In germline, CDR1 is LGHNA, CDR2 YSLEER. V was clipped by 1 base and J by 3 bases; unmatched bases: 6. Note on this clone: The antigen remains unidentified.

The sequence derives from a human donor with chronic lymphocytic leukemia. This chain uses TRBV4-3 with TRBJ1-5, with 7 bases identical to TRBD1. This specimen was PBMCs, taken after 24 months of ibrutinib treatment. The CDR3 loop is CASSQGPGQINQPQHF. CDR3 sequence (DNA): TGCGCCAGCAGCCAAGGTCCGGGACAGATCAATCAGCCCCAGCATTTT.